The 27 T cell receptor beta chains given below trace back to one sample, sequenced in a study of blood T cell repertoires in COVID-19. Here immunoSEQ multiplex PCR was the method, and the copy in TCRdb shows in-frame clones only, minus some. The sample has roughly 150,000 clones, 70% to 90% seen once. Sequences were obtained from PBMCs or T cells enriched from blood (not recorded which). The receptors were gathered from a man aged 40-55 years who had recovered from COVID-19.

With respect to this clone: Germline is not matched at one junction end, which may reflect a read error. The chain joins TRBV20-1 to TRBJ1-1, with D possibly being TRBD1 (5 bases). CDR1 is DFQATT and CDR2 is SNEGSKA in the germline V gene (reference sequence). This CDR3 spans 11 amino acids. This CDR3 is CSARLGGDTLF. The CDR3, as DNA: TGCAGTGCTAGACTGGGGGGAGACACTCTCTTT.

This clone was picked up a small number of times. This rearrangement joins TRBV5-6 to TRBJ2-2, with 7 bases that match TRBD2. J was trimmed by 3 bases and V by 1 base; bases with no gene match: 6. The CDR3 is 16 amino acids. Germline CDR1 is SGHDT and CDR2 is YYEEEE. CDR3 region: CASSLPSSGHTGELFF. The CDR3 nucleotides read TGTGCCAGCAGCTTGCCCTCTAGCGGTCACACCGGGGAGCTGTTTTTT.

This clone was seen a few times. The chain carries TRBV5-5 and TRBJ2-7; D is possibly TRBD1 (5 bases). CDR1 and CDR2 from the germline V gene are SGHKS and YYEKEE (reference sequence). CDR3 length: 14 amino acids. Trimming cost V 2 bases and J 7 bases, with 16 bases left between them. In nucleotides, the CDR3 is TGTGCCAGCAGCTTTGGCGTGGAAAGGGGTGAGCAGTACTTC. Translation: CASSFGVERGEQYF.

The gene calls are TRBV30 and TRBJ1-2, with 7 positions matching TRBD1. With V trimmed by 0 bases and J by 4 bases, 2 bases remained unmatched. Germline V gives CDR1 GTSNPN, CDR2 SVGIG (reference sequence). The CDR3 runs to 13 residues. CDR3 region: CAWSVQGIYGYTF. The CDR3 coding sequence is TGTGCCTGGAGTGTACAGGGGATCTATGGCTACACCTTC.

This sequence joins TRBV12-3 or TRBV12-4 and TRBJ2-7; D gene uncertain. The CDR3 covers 13 residues. Trimming left V 6 bases short and J 3 bases short, with 12 bases between. The DNA for the CDR3 is TGTGCCAGCAGCTACCTTAGAGGCTACGAGCAGTACTTC. It codes for CASSYLRGYEQYF.

The rearrangement joins TRBV7-8 to TRBJ1-2; D gene ambiguous. The V and J ends lost 5 bases and 3 bases respectively, with 19 bases between them. The CDR3 extends over 16 amino acids. Germline V gene lookup returns CDR1 SGHVS and CDR2 FQNEAQ. The CDR3: CASSRDPRAEDYGYTF. CDR3 sequence (DNA): TGTGCCAGCAGCCGTGATCCGCGGGCGGAGGACTATGGCTACACCTTC.

The rearrangement links TRBV7-2 to TRBJ2-1; a possible D gene is TRBD1 (5 bases). Germline assignment: CDR1 SGHTA and CDR2 FQGNSA. V lost 4 bases, J lost 6 bases, and 13 bases lay in between. This CDR3 comprises 14 residues. For the CDR3, the DNA is TGTGCCAGCAGCTCAAGGACACGGATCAATGAGCAGTTCTTC. Encoded protein: CASSSRTRINEQFF.

The J gene is TRBJ1-2, the V gene TRBV19, with D possibly being TRBD1 (6 bases). V lost 2 bases to trimming and J lost 6 bases, with 19 bases between them. The CDR3 runs 16 residues. The germline V gene encodes CDR1 LNHDA and CDR2 SQIVND (reference sequence). The CDR3 DNA reads TGTGCCAGTAGTATACTGACGACAGGCCTGGCAGATGGCTACACCTTC. Translation: CASSILTTGLADGYTF.

The genes are TRBV19 and TRBJ2-1; 14 bases map to TRBD2. CDR1 and CDR2 from the germline V gene are LNHDA and SQIVND (reference sequence). The V segment lost 4 bases and the J segment 0 bases; nucleotides outside the gene matches: 5. The CDR3 has 18 residues. Here the CDR3 DNA reads TGTGCCAGTAGTAGGGGGACTAGCGGGGGAAACTCCTACAATGAGCAGTTCTTC. As protein: CASSRGTSGGNSYNEQFF.

The chain employs TRBV6-5 and TRBJ1-1; possible D gene TRBD1, 5 bases. Trimming cost V 6 bases and J 7 bases, with 12 bases left between them. Germline-derived CDR1 and CDR2 are MNHEY and SVGAGI. The length of the CDR3 is 12 residues. This CDR3 is CASSQGVYEAFF. DNA of the CDR3: TGTGCCAGCAGCCAGGGTGTTTATGAAGCTTTCTTT.

The chain carries TRBV5-1 and TRBJ1-2; D possibly corresponds to TRBD1 (5 bases). The V and J ends lost 2 bases and 6 bases respectively, with 11 bases between them. CDR1 SGHRS and CDR2 YFSETQ come from the germline V gene. The CDR3 sequence is 13 residues long. Written as DNA, the CDR3 is TGCGCCAGCAGCTTTCGGTCGGGGGATGGCTACACCTTC. Translating gives CASSFRSGDGYTF.

This clone has only one observation. The chain links TRBV5-4 to TRBJ2-7; D might be TRBD1 (7 bases). The CDR3 sequence is 15 residues long. From germline, CDR1 is SGHNT and CDR2 YYREEE (reference sequence). Trimming cost V 4 bases and J 3 bases, with 17 bases left between them. CDR3 nucleotide sequence: TGTGCCAGCAGCCCGTGGACAGGCGGGGACTACGAGCAGTACTTC. Translated, it gives CASSPWTGGDYEQYF.

The chain carries TRBV18 and TRBJ2-2; 9 positions agree with TRBD1. Germline assignment: CDR1 KGHSH and CDR2 LQKENI. This CDR3 region has 15 residues. The V segment lost 6 bases and the J segment 1 base; nucleotides outside the gene matches: 3. CDR3 in DNA: TGTGCCAGCTCTTCGACAGGGGGGAACACCGGGGAGCTGTTTTTT. Translation: CASSSTGGNTGELFF.

The CDR3 nucleotides read TGCGCCAGCAGCTTCCTAGCCGGAAGCTCCTACAATGAGCAGTTCTTC. This gives the protein CASSFLAGSSYNEQFF. This rearrangement joins TRBV5-1 to TRBJ2-1, with D tentatively TRBD2 (5 bases). This CDR3 contains 16 residues. Germline V CDR1 and CDR2: SGHRS, YFSETQ. The V and J ends lost 2 bases and 0 bases respectively, with 12 bases between them. The variable domain in full, completed from reference TRBV5-1 and TRBJ2-1, reads KAGVTQTPRYLIKTRGQQVTLSCSPISGHRSVSWYQQTPGQGLQFLFEYFSETQRNKGNFPGRFSGRQFSNSRSEMNVSTLELGDSALYLCASSFLAGSSYNEQFFGPGTRLTVL.

The chain has TRBV10-1 and TRBJ2-1; TRBD2 matches at 10 bases. Germline V gene sequence: CDR1 WNHNN, CDR2 SYGVQD (reference sequence). CDR3 length: 17 amino acids. V trimming: 2 bases; J trimming: 8 bases; junction bases outside the gene matches: 12. The CDR3 coding sequence is TGCGCCAGCAGTGAGGGGACTAGCGACCGCCAAGGGGATGAGCAGTTCTTC. Protein sequence: CASSEGTSDRQGDEQFF.

In its sample, this clone was seen a few times. The chain recombines TRBV9 with TRBJ1-1, with TRBD1 matching 7 bases. V lost 4 bases and J lost 0; bases outside the gene matches: 6. The CDR3 covers 15 residues. Germline CDR1 is SGDLS and CDR2 is YYNGEE. CDR3 DNA sequence: TGTGCCAGCAGCACCCGACAGGGAATGAACACTGAAGCTTTCTTT. Protein: CASSTRQGMNTEAFF.

This chain links TRBV20-1 with TRBJ1-2; D gene uncertain. Between the trimmed V and J ends, which lost 3 bases and 4 bases, there was a span of 9 bases. This CDR3 has 12 amino acids. Germline-derived CDR1 and CDR2 are DFQATT and SNEGSKA (reference sequence). The DNA for the CDR3 is TGCAGTGCTAGTCAGCGTCTCTATGGCTACACCTTC. It yields the protein CSASQRLYGYTF.

The genes are TRBV19 and TRBJ2-7; D is uncertain. The length of the CDR3 is 14 residues. Per the germline V gene, CDR1 is LNHDA and CDR2 is SQIVND (reference sequence). V was clipped by 8 bases and J by 5 bases, with 19 bases between them. The CDR3 region has the DNA TGTGCCAGTTCCCACCGTGGCCAGAGGAACGAGCAGTACTTC. Translation: CASSHRGQRNEQYF.

This clone was seen more than once but under ten times. This rearrangement joins TRBV9 to TRBJ1-1; 7 bases fit TRBD1. This CDR3 region has 16 residues. The germline V gene encodes CDR1 SGDLS and CDR2 YYNGEE. Trimming cost V 3 bases and J 0 bases; bases outside gene matches: 8. The CDR3 sequence is CASSAMGQPLNTEAFF. The CDR3 DNA is TGTGCCAGCAGCGCCATGGGACAGCCTTTGAACACTGAAGCTTTCTTT.

This chain uses TRBV15 with TRBJ1-5; D gene uncertain. The V end lost 0 bases, the J end lost 5 bases, and 11 bases lay between the germline ends. The CDR3 extends over 15 amino acids. Looked up from germline, CDR1 is LNHNV and CDR2 is YYDKDF (reference sequence). CDR3 DNA: TGTGCCACCAGCAGAGATGCCCTCGAGTATCAGCCCCAGCATTTT. Protein sequence: CATSRDALEYQPQHF.

The rearrangement uses TRBV30 and TRBJ1-2; tentatively, D is TRBD1 (5 bases). This CDR3 is 11 amino acids long. The V gene's germline CDR1 is GTSNPN and CDR2 SVGIG (reference sequence). The V and J ends lost 1 base and 8 bases respectively, with 8 bases between them. The CDR3 sequence is CAWSAGGGYTF. CDR3 nucleotides: TGTGCCTGGAGTGCGGGGGGAGGCTACACCTTC.

The chain carries TRBV12-5 and TRBJ2-1; tentatively, D is TRBD2 (6 bases). The V and J ends lost 7 bases and 3 bases respectively, with 16 bases between them. The CDR3 runs to 15 residues. Germline V CDR1 and CDR2: LGHNT, FRNRAP. The CDR3 bases are TGTGCTAGTGCGCGACTAGATACCTACTACAATGAGCAGTTCTTC. Translation: CASARLDTYYNEQFF.

This rearrangement joins TRBV18 to TRBJ1-2, with TRBD1 identical over 10 bases. Germline assignment: CDR1 KGHSH and CDR2 LQKENI. The V gene end was trimmed by 3 bases and the J gene end by 4 bases; junction bases not matched to a gene: 11. This CDR3 spans 17 amino acids. CDR3 bases: TGTGCCAGCTCACCGGACTGGGGACAGGGGCCAGGCTATGGCTACACCTTC. It specifies CASSPDWGQGPGYGYTF.

V and J are TRBV4-2 and TRBJ1-5, with D maybe TRBD1 (6 bases). The germline gives CDR1 LGHNA, CDR2 YNFKEQ. Trimming took 4 bases from V and 7 from J, leaving 11 bases between them. The CDR3 runs 13 residues. CDR3 in amino acids: CASSPTGTQPQHF. The CDR3 coding sequence is TGTGCCAGCAGCCCCACGGGGACACAGCCCCAGCATTTT.

The chain employs TRBV27 and TRBJ1-5; 8 bases map to TRBD1. In germline, CDR1 is MNHEY, CDR2 SMNVEV (reference sequence). The CDR3 totals 19 residues. With V trimmed by 8 bases and J by 7 bases, 25 bases remained unmatched. In DNA, the CDR3 is TGTGCCAGCGGACGGGCCGTGGGCTTTTCCAGGGGGCCGGGGCAGCCCCAGCATTTT. As protein: CASGRAVGFSRGPGQPQHF.

V is TRBV7-8 and J is TRBJ1-1; D unclear. CDR1 and CDR2 from the germline V gene are SGHVS and FQNEAQ. The CDR3 is 17 amino acids. V lost 0 bases, J lost 0 bases, and 14 bases lay in between. The CDR3, as DNA: TGTGCCAGCAGCTTAGCGGGCACGGGAGCCCTGAACACTGAAGCTTTCTTT. Translation: CASSLAGTGALNTEAFF.

The CDR3 here is CASSLGTGKKDYGYTF. CDR3 in DNA: TGTGCCAGCAGCTTAGGGACAGGGAAGAAGGACTATGGCTACACCTTC. The chain employs TRBV11-2 and TRBJ1-2; 8 bases map to TRBD1. Germline CDR1 reads SGHAT; CDR2 reads FQNNGV. The V and J ends lost 1 base and 3 bases, in that order; junction bases with no gene match: 7. CDR3 size: 16 residues.